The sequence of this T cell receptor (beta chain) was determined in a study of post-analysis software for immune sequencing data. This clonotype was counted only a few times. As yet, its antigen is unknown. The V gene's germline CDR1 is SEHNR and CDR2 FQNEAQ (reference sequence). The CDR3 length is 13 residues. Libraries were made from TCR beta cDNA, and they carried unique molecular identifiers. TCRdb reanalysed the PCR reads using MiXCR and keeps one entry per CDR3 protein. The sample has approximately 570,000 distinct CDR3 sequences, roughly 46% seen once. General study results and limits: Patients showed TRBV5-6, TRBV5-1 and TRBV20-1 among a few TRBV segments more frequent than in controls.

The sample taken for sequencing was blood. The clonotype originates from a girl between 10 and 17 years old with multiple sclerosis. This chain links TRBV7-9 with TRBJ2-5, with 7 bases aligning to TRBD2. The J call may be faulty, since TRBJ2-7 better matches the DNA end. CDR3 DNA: TGTGCCAGCAGCAGACTAGCCCAGATCGAGCAGTACTTC. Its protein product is CASSRLAQIEQYF.